This T cell receptor beta chain emerged from a study of glioma-infiltrating T cells after dendritic cell vaccination (dated by TCRdb to about 2016). Study-wide context: The cohort included around 15 glioblastoma patients drawn from Phase I and II dendritic cell vaccination trials, of whom 9 were newly diagnosed and 6 had recurrent disease. Between 2003 and 2012, patients were given autologous tumor lysate-pulsed dendritic cell vaccination. Three intradermal dendritic cell vaccine injections were administered to patients at biweekly intervals in the arm below the axilla. Survival after dendritic cell vaccination was correlated with TCR sequencing metrics, such as TIL content and the overlap between tumor and blood repertoires. Deep sequencing of TCR beta CDR3 regions was used to quantify tumor-infiltrating lymphocyte content and compare tumor and blood repertoires in dendritic cell-vaccinated glioblastoma patients. The vaccine consisted of monocyte-derived dendritic cells cultured less than eight days with IL-4 and GM-CSF, then pulsed overnight with autologous tumor lysate. Broader findings and caveats from the paper: The response model built on TCR overlap across three groups was characterized as speculative, with prospective validation still needed. The cohort was small and heterogeneous, only a few patients had full blood and tumor sets, and even fewer had initial-recurrent tumor pairs. After dendritic cell vaccination, a higher estimated pretreatment TIL content predicted longer time to progression and longer overall survival. TCR clonality showed no direct relationship with survival, which suggests that a diverse polyclonal response may matter.

Using the immunoSEQ assay, TCRB CDR3 regions were amplified from around 2 micrograms of genomic DNA, or from all available DNA when less than that was on hand. For multiplex PCR, 60 forward primers for TCR V beta segments and 13 reverse primers for J beta segments were used. Synthetic control templates were spiked into each sample at limiting dilution to estimate reads per starting template. The Illumina HiSeq System generated 87 bp sequencing reads. The paper's processing steps were these. PCR and sequencing errors were removed by a nearest neighbor algorithm that merged closely related sequences. TCR overlap was defined as the percentage of unique tumor TCR beta sequences that were also found in the peripheral blood of the same patient. TCRdb limited this immuneACCESS table to in-frame rearrangements with V and J called. A share of clones is missing; checked studies link under half to unresolved V genes, and the rest is unexplained. That table supplies the V and J calls and clone size; D and trimming were determined from the DNA. Recorded for this sample are more than 85,000 clones; approximately 81% of them occurred a single time. 2.5% to 3% of the sample is held by the ten biggest clonotypes.

This clone has a single count. The antigen this receptor binds is unknown. No much larger clone exists at a distance of one base, and base qualities are not known. To be selected, patients needed enough residual fresh-frozen tumor tissue and more than two years of available survival data. Molecular status otherwise varied across the glioblastoma patients, but none of them carried an isocitrate dehydrogenase mutation. PBMC were collected before vaccination, two weeks after the third vaccination, and at tumor progression when it occurred. The Qiagen DNeasy Blood extraction Kit was used for extraction of genomic DNA. The CDR3 goes from the cysteine to the phenylalanine over 16 residues. The CDR3 DNA has 48 bases and is translated from base 1. Relative to germline, V is missing 1 base and J is missing 2 bases, with 5 bases of the junction outside any gene match. From the germline V gene (reference sequence), CDR1 is SEHNR and CDR2 is FQNEAQ.

The TCR originated in a human donor with glioblastoma. The chain uses TRBV7-9 and TRBJ2-7, with 10 central nucleotides matching TRBD2. The sample consisted of blood, taken before dendritic cell vaccination. The CDR3 loop reads CASSLGASGGAYEQYF. The base sequence is TGTGCCAGCAGCTTAGGTGCTAGCGGGGGAGCCTACGAGCAGTACTTC.